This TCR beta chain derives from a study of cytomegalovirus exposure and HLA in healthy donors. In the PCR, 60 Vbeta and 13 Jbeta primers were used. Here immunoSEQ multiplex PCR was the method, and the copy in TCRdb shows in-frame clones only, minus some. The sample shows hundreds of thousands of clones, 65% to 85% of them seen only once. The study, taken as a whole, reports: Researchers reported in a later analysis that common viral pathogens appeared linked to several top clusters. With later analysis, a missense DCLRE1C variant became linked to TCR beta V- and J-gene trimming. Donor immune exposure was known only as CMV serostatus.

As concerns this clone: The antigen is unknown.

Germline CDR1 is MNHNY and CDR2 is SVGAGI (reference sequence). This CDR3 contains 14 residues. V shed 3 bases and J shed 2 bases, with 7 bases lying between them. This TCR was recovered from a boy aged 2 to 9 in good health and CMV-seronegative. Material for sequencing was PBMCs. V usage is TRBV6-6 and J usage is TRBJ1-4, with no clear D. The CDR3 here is CASSYSGTNEKLFF. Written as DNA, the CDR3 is TGTGCCAGCAGTTATTCGGGTACTAATGAAAAACTGTTTTTT.